This paragraph covers one TCR beta chain sequence. The source of the sample is a study of T cells in Graves' hyperthyroidism and ophthalmopathy. With 1 base removed from V and 3 bases from J, the gap between germline ends came to 15 bases. Looked up from germline, CDR1 is LNHDA and CDR2 is SQIVND (reference sequence). The CDR3 loop spans 16 amino acids. What was amplified from RNA transcripts were TCR beta CDR3 regions. HTBI primers were the set used in a first-round RT-PCR of the TCR CDR3. TCRdb recomputed calls from the multiplex PCR reads with MiXCR, one row per CDR3 protein. The sample has about 500,000 distinct CDR3 sequences; approximately 16% are singletons.

Sequences were obtained from blood. This receptor was taken from a woman younger than 30 with Graves' hyperthyroidism. The V and J genes are TRBV19 and TRBJ1-1, with a possible D match to TRBD1 (6 bases). The CDR3: CASSIGPGGRDTEAFF. CDR3 coding DNA: TGTGCCAGTAGTATAGGTCCCGGGGGGCGGGACACTGAAGCTTTCTTT. Filled out from reference TRBV19 and TRBJ1-1, the complete variable domain reads DGGITQSPKYLFRKEGQNVTLSCEQNLNHDAMYWYRQDPGQGLRLIYYSQIVNDFQKGDIAEGYSVSREKKESFPLTVTSAQKNPTAFYLCASSIGPGGRDTEAFFGQGTRLTVV.